One and the same sample provided the 28 T cell receptor beta chains below, sequenced in a study of cytomegalovirus exposure and HLA in healthy donors. A multiplex PCR was run with 60 Vbeta primers and 13 Jbeta primers. TCRdb's copy holds only in-frame clones and misses some; the assay was immunoSEQ multiplex PCR. The sample carries 120,000 or so clones, approximately 82% recorded once. The specimen sequenced was PBMCs. The receptor set was obtained from a man aged 18 to 29 in good health and CMV-seropositive.

V and J are TRBV19 and TRBJ1-1, with D hard to call. Trimming stripped 3 bases from V and 6 bases from J, with 11 bases between. The CDR3 contains 13 residues. Germline V lookup: CDR1 LNHDA, CDR2 SQIVND (reference sequence). CDR3 in amino acids: CASSIYLVAEAFF. The CDR3 DNA reads TGTGCCAGTAGTATTTATCTCGTAGCTGAAGCTTTCTTT.

This chain uses TRBV18 with TRBJ1-1, with TRBD1 matching 7 bases. The CDR3 spans 16 residues. V dropped 2 bases and J dropped 1; count of bases not matched to a gene: 7. Germline lookup yields CDR1 KGHSH and CDR2 LQKENI. In DNA form, the CDR3 reads TGTGCCAGCTCACCATTGACCGGGACAGCGAACACTGAAGCTTTCTTT. As protein: CASSPLTGTANTEAFF.

The chain is built from TRBV5-6 and TRBJ1-1; 7 bases agree with TRBD1. The V segment lost 0 bases and the J segment 7 bases; nucleotides outside the gene matches: 12. The CDR3 consists of 16 residues. The V gene's germline CDR1 is SGHDT and CDR2 YYEEEE. CDR3: CASSLGLSGTGVEAFF. CDR3 coding DNA: TGTGCCAGCAGCTTGGGTCTTTCGGGAACAGGGGTTGAAGCTTTCTTT.

The chain combines TRBV6-6 with TRBJ2-6; D is uncertain. The V end was cut by 0 bases, the J end by 0 bases, with 3 bases between. The germline CDR1 and CDR2 sequences are MNHNY and SVGAGI (reference sequence). The CDR3 loop spans 15 amino acids. Here the CDR3 reads CASSYSSSGANVLTF. DNA for the CDR3: TGTGCCAGCAGTTACTCGAGCTCTGGGGCCAACGTCCTGACTTTC.

This clone was seen only a few times. V usage is TRBV6-1 and J usage is TRBJ1-5, with D unclear. V lost 3 bases and J 0 bases, leaving 3 bases between the germline ends. The CDR3 is 13 amino acids. Germline CDR1 MNHNS, CDR2 SASEGT. CDR3 loop: CASSESSNQPQHF. The CDR3 DNA sequence: TGTGCCAGCAGTGAGAGTAGCAATCAGCCCCAGCATTTT.

The count of this clone is one. V is TRBV2 and J is TRBJ1-1, with 7 bases lining up with TRBD1. Losses at the gene ends were 10 bases for V and 2 bases for J; bases not matched to a gene: 4. CDR1 and CDR2 (germline): SNHLY, FYNNEI. The CDR3 covers 12 residues. The chain's CDR3 is CATNRGNTEAFF. The CDR3 nucleotides read TGTGCCACCAACAGGGGAAACACTGAAGCTTTCTTT. Together with reference TRBV2 and TRBJ1-1, the CDR3 gives the full variable domain: EPEVTQTPSHQVTQMGQEVILRCVPISNHLYFYWYRQILGQKVEFLVSFYNNEISEKSEIFDDQFSVERPDGSNFTLKIRSTKLEDSAMYFCATNRGNTEAFFGQGTRLTVV.

This chain links TRBV11-2 with TRBJ2-2; 13 bases agree with TRBD2. Germline CDR1 SGHAT, CDR2 FQNNGV. The trim removed 1 base at V and 6 bases at J, leaving 2 bases unmatched. CDR3 length: 16 residues. Here the CDR3 reads CASSLGTSGGPGELFF. As DNA, the CDR3 is TGTGCCAGCAGCTTAGGGACTAGCGGGGGCCCCGGGGAGCTGTTTTTT.

The chain recombines TRBV14 with TRBJ2-7, with a tentative D call TRBD1 (6 bases). The CDR3 length is 17 residues. V lost 0 bases and J lost 2, with 17 bases in between. Germline CDR1 reads SGHDN; CDR2 reads FVKESK. CDR3 residues: CASSQDRNRALPYEQYF. The CDR3 nucleotides are TGTGCCAGCAGCCAAGATAGAAACAGGGCCCTCCCCTACGAGCAGTACTTC.

CDR3 sequence (DNA): TGTGCCAGTAACAGACCCCAGGGCCCTGGAAACACCATATATTTT. Translation gives CASNRPQGPGNTIYF. The chain combines TRBV19 with TRBJ1-3; a weak D match, TRBD1 (5 bases). Germline V gene data show CDR1 as LNHDA and CDR2 as SQIVND (reference sequence). Trimming removed 7 bases at V and 2 bases at J, with 15 bases between. The length of the CDR3 is 15 residues.

V usage is TRBV4-1 and J usage is TRBJ2-7; perhaps TRBD2 as D (6 bases). V lost 0 bases, J lost 7 bases, and 16 bases lay in between. This CDR3 region has 15 residues. Germline V CDR1 and CDR2: MGHRA, YSYEKL. Written as DNA, the CDR3 is TGCGCCAGCAGCCAAGATCCGGGACTGATTACAGAGCAGTACTTC. Protein sequence: CASSQDPGLITEQYF.

This clone was seen more than once but under ten times. The chain joins TRBV2 to TRBJ1-1, with 8 bases lining up with TRBD1. Per germline, CDR1 SNHLY and CDR2 FYNNEI. The CDR3 loop spans 14 amino acids. The V gene end was trimmed by 6 bases and the J gene end by 6 bases; junction bases not matched to a gene: 9. CDR3 residues: CASRDTGGGPEAFF. The DNA of the CDR3 is TGTGCCAGCAGAGATACAGGGGGGGGTCCTGAAGCTTTCTTT.

This chain uses TRBV15 with TRBJ1-5; D gene uncertain. There are 13 residues in the CDR3. Between the trimmed V and J ends, which lost 5 bases and 3 bases, there was a span of 8 bases. Germline-derived CDR1 and CDR2 are LNHNV and YYDKDF (reference sequence). CDR3 amino acids: CATSWAYNQPQHF. Written as DNA, the CDR3 is TGTGCCACCAGCTGGGCCTACAATCAGCCCCAGCATTTT.

This rearrangement joins TRBV5-6 to TRBJ2-5; TRBD2 aligns across 9 bases. This CDR3 is built from 16 residues. Germline V gene sequence: CDR1 SGHDT, CDR2 YYEEEE. The V segment lost 0 bases and the J segment 1 base; nucleotides outside the gene matches: 4. The CDR3 protein is CASSLAWRGGQETQYF. CDR3 coding DNA: TGTGCCAGCAGCTTGGCGTGGCGGGGGGGCCAAGAGACCCAGTACTTC.

The CDR3 bases are TGCGCCAGCAAGACGGACATCCATGAGACCCAGTACTTC. It codes for CASKTDIHETQYF. The genes are TRBV5-1 and TRBJ2-5; TRBD1 is a possible D gene (5 bases). Per the germline V gene, CDR1 is SGHRS and CDR2 is YFSETQ. The V gene lost 6 bases and the J gene lost 5 bases, with 14 bases spanning the gap. CDR3 length: 13 residues. The entire variable domain, with the rest obtained from reference TRBV5-1 and TRBJ2-5, is as follows: KAGVTQTPRYLIKTRGQQVTLSCSPISGHRSVSWYQQTPGQGLQFLFEYFSETQRNKGNFPGRFSGRQFSNSRSEMNVSTLELGDSALYLCASKTDIHETQYFGPGTRLLVL.

V is TRBV5-1 and J is TRBJ1-1; a weak D match, TRBD1 (6 bases). The germline V gene encodes CDR1 SGHRS and CDR2 YFSETQ. V was cut by 4 bases and J by 4 bases, with 23 bases left in between. This CDR3 comprises 17 residues. The CDR3 DNA follows: TGCGCCAGCAGCCTACTTTCAGGGCTCCCAGGGGCCACTGAAGCTTTCTTT. Protein product: CASSLLSGLPGATEAFF. The whole variable domain, remainder taken from reference TRBV5-1 and TRBJ1-1, is KAGVTQTPRYLIKTRGQQVTLSCSPISGHRSVSWYQQTPGQGLQFLFEYFSETQRNKGNFPGRFSGRQFSNSRSEMNVSTLELGDSALYLCASSLLSGLPGATEAFFGQGTRLTVV.

The chain links TRBV7-3 to TRBJ2-6; weak D call: TRBD2 (5 bases). CDR1 is SGHTA, CDR2 FQGTGA, per germline. V lost 5 bases and J lost 0, with 11 bases in between. This CDR3 has 16 amino acids. The CDR3 nucleotides are TGTGCCAGCAGCCCCGGGCGGGCCTCTGGGGCCAACGTCCTGACTTTC. Translating gives CASSPGRASGANVLTF. The whole variable domain, filled in from reference TRBV7-3 and TRBJ2-6, reads GAGVSQTPSNKVTEKGKYVELRCDPISGHTALYWYRQSLGQGPEFLIYFQGTGAADDSGLPNDRFFAVRPEGSVSTLKIQRTERGDSAVYLCASSPGRASGANVLTFGAGSRLTVL.

CDR3 sequence (DNA): TGTGCCAGCAGCACTGACAGGTCCGGCTACACCTTC. As protein: CASSTDRSGYTF. The chain combines TRBV7-8 with TRBJ1-2, with D tentatively TRBD1 (6 bases). The CDR3 has 12 residues. The ends were cut back, 5 bases at V and 8 bases at J, with 12 bases in the middle. Germline CDR1 and CDR2: SGHVS and FQNEAQ. The entire variable domain, with the rest obtained from reference TRBV7-8 and TRBJ1-2, is as follows: GAGVSQSPRYKVAKRGQDVALRCDPISGHVSLFWYQQALGQGPEFLTYFQNEAQLDKSGLPSDRFFAERPEGSVSTLKIQRTQQEDSAVYLCASSTDRSGYTFGSGTRLTVV.

The V and J genes are TRBV7-3 and TRBJ2-7; TRBD1 matches at 8 bases. Germline values: CDR1 SGHTA, CDR2 FQGTGA. The V and J ends lost 9 bases and 6 bases, in that order; junction bases with no gene match: 4. The CDR3 covers 11 residues. The CDR3 here is CARGGQVEQYF. CDR3 bases: TGTGCCAGAGGGGGACAGGTCGAGCAGTACTTC.

The chain recombines TRBV5-6 with TRBJ1-1; 7 nucleotides agree with TRBD1. From germline, CDR1 is SGHDT and CDR2 YYEEEE. J gave up 11 bases and V 4 bases, and 8 bases lay outside the gene matches. CDR3 length equals 12 residues. Here the CDR3 reads CASSQGDSRAFF. CDR3 DNA: TGTGCCAGCAGCCAGGGGGACAGTCGCGCTTTCTTT.

This clone was seen a few times. The chain joins TRBV5-6 to TRBJ1-5; 9 bases align to TRBD1. The CDR3 has 15 amino acids. Per germline, CDR1 SGHDT and CDR2 YYEEEE. V lost 5 bases, J lost 6 bases, and 9 bases stayed unmatched. The CDR3 is CASSLGTGWLQPQHF. Here the CDR3 DNA reads TGTGCCAGCAGTCTCGGGACAGGGTGGCTTCAGCCCCAGCATTTT. Together with reference TRBV5-6 and TRBJ1-5, the CDR3 gives the full variable domain: DAGVTQSPTHLIKTRGQQVTLRCSPKSGHDTVSWYQQALGQGPQFIFQYYEEEERQRGNFPDRFSGHQFPNYSSELNVNALLLGDSALYLCASSLGTGWLQPQHFGDGTRLSIL.

The chain recombines TRBV19 with TRBJ1-5; 11 nucleotides match TRBD1. There are 18 residues in the CDR3. Germline V CDR1 and CDR2: LNHDA, SQIVND (reference sequence). J was trimmed by 3 bases and V by 7 bases; bases with no gene match: 14. This chain's CDR3 is CASISLRDRGVDNQPQHF. CDR3 coding DNA: TGTGCCAGTATCTCTCTCCGGGACAGGGGGGTTGACAATCAGCCCCAGCATTTT. Full variable domain (remainder filled in from reference TRBV19 and TRBJ1-5): DGGITQSPKYLFRKEGQNVTLSCEQNLNHDAMYWYRQDPGQGLRLIYYSQIVNDFQKGDIAEGYSVSREKKESFPLTVTSAQKNPTAFYLCASISLRDRGVDNQPQHFGDGTRLSIL.

This chain links TRBV4-1 with TRBJ2-6; TRBD1 is a possible D gene (5 bases). In germline, CDR1 is MGHRA, CDR2 YSYEKL. This CDR3 spans 19 amino acids. The V end was cut by 4 bases, the J end by 0 bases, with 19 bases between. This CDR3 is CASSRSLGVLSSGANVLTF. For the CDR3, the DNA is TGCGCCAGCAGCCGTAGTCTAGGGGTCTTGAGCTCTGGGGCCAACGTCCTGACTTTC.

On this clone itself: Distinct nucleotide sequences in the sample also encode this CDR3. The chain links TRBV13 to TRBJ1-1; tentative D call: TRBD1 (6 bases). Germline CDR1 is PRHDT and CDR2 is FYEKMQ (reference sequence). The CDR3 is 14 residues long. The V end lost 6 bases, the J end lost 5 bases, and 16 bases lay between the germline ends. The CDR3 nucleotides read TGTGCCAGCAGTCTAAACTGGGGGCCAACTGAAGCTTTCTTT. This sequence encodes CASSLNWGPTEAFF. The full variable domain, in which reference TRBV13 and TRBJ1-1 provide the parts outside the CDR3, is AAGVIQSPRHLIKEKRETATLKCYPIPRHDTVYWYQQGPGQDPQFLISFYEKMQSDKGSIPDRFSAQQFSDYHSELNMSSLELGDSALYFCASSLNWGPTEAFFGQGTRLTVV.

V usage is TRBV7-6 and J usage is TRBJ2-3; 9 bases match TRBD2. The CDR3 totals 15 residues. Germline CDR1 reads SGHVS; CDR2 reads FNYEAQ. V shed 5 bases, J shed 7 bases, and the junction held 10 bases outside the gene matches. The CDR3 region is CASSTRGGGVYTQYF. In DNA form, the CDR3 reads TGTGCCAGCAGCACTCGGGGCGGGGGGGTGTATACGCAGTATTTT.

There are a few counts of this clone. The chain combines TRBV5-6 with TRBJ1-4, with TRBD1 matching 11 bases. The CDR3 length is 14 residues. J gave up 8 bases and V 3 bases, and 3 bases lay outside the gene matches. Looked up from germline, CDR1 is SGHDT and CDR2 is YYEEEE. This chain's CDR3 is CASSYGTGGEKLFF. CDR3 DNA: TGTGCCAGCAGCTACGGGACAGGGGGAGAAAAACTGTTTTTT.

The chain employs TRBV4-1 and TRBJ2-7; D might be TRBD1 (6 bases). Per germline, CDR1 MGHRA and CDR2 YSYEKL. V lost 6 bases, J lost 6 bases, and 12 bases lay in between. This CDR3 comprises 12 residues. The CDR3 region is CASSPDRIEQYF. CDR3 bases: TGCGCCAGCAGTCCTGACAGGATCGAGCAGTACTTC.

This rearrangement joins TRBV19 to TRBJ1-3; D is undetermined. Trimming left V 5 bases short and J 2 bases short, with 10 bases between. CDR3 length: 14 amino acids. The germline CDR1 and CDR2 sequences are LNHDA and SQIVND (reference sequence). Written as DNA, the CDR3 is TGTGCCAGTAGTCCTGGGAGGCCTGGAAACACCATATATTTT. Protein: CASSPGRPGNTIYF.

V and J are TRBV4-1 and TRBJ2-7; tentatively, D is TRBD2 (7 bases). The CDR3 is 13 residues long. V gave up 7 bases and J gave up 2 bases, with 12 bases separating them. Germline assignment: CDR1 MGHRA and CDR2 YSYEKL. The DNA of the CDR3 is TGCGCCAGCACGGGGGAGGGGGCCTACGAGCAGTACTTC. Translating it yields CASTGEGAYEQYF.